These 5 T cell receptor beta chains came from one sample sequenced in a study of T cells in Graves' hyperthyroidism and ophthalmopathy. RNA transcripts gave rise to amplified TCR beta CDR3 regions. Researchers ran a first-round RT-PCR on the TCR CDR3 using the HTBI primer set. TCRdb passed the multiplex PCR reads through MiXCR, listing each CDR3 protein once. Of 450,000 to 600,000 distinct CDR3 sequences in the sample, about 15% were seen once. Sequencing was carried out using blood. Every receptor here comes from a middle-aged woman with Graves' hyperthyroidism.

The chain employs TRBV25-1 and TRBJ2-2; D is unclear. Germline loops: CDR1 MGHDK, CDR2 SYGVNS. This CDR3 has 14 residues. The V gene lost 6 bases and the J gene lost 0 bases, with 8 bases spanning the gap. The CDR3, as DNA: TGTGCCAGCAGCAACAGCGCGAACACCGGGGAGCTGTTTTTT. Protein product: CASSNSANTGELFF.

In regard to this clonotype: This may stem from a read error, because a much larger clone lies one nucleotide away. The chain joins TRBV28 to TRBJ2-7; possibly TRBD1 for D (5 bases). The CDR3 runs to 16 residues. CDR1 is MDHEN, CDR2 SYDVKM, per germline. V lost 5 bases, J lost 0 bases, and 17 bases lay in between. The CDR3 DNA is TGTGCCAGCAGTGGACCCAACAGGCCATTCTCCTACGAGCAGTACTTC. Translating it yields CASSGPNRPFSYEQYF.

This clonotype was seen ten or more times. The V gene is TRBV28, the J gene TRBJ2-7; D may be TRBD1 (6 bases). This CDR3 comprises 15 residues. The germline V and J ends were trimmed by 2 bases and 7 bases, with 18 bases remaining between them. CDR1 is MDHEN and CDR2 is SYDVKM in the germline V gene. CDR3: CASSLPQSGAGEQYF. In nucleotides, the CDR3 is TGTGCCAGCAGTTTACCTCAATCAGGGGCAGGGGAGCAGTACTTC.

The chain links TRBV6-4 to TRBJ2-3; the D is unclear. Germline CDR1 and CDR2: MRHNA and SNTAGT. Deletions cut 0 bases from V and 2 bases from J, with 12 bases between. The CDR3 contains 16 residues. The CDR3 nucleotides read TGTGCCAGCAGTGACTCGAGAACAGAAGACACAGATACGCAGTATTTT. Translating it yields CASSDSRTEDTDTQYF.

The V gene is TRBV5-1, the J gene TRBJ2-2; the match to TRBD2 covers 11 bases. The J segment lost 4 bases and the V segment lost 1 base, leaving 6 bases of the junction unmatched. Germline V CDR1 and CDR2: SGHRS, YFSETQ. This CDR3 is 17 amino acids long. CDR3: CASSLSTSGSSTGELFF. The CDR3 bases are TGCGCCAGCAGCTTGTCCACTAGCGGGAGTTCCACCGGGGAGCTGTTTTTT.